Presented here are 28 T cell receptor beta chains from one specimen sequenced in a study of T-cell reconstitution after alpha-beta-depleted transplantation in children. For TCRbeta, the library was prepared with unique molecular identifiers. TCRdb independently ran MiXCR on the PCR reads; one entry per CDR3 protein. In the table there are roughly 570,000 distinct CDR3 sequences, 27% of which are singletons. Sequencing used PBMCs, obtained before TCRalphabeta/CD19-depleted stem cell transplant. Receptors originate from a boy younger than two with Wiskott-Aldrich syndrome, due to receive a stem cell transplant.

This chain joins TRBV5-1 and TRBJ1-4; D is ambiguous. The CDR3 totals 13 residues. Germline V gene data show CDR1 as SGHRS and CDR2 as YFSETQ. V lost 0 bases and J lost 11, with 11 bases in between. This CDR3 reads CASSLATTGKLFF. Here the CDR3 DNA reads TGCGCCAGCAGCTTGGCCACAACTGGGAAACTGTTTTTT.

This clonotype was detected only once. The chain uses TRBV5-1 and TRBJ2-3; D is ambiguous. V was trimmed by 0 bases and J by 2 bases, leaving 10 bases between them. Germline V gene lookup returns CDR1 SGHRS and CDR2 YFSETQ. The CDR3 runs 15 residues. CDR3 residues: CASSLGLQFTDTQYF. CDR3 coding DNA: TGCGCCAGCAGCTTGGGACTGCAATTCACAGATACGCAGTATTTT.

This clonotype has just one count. CDR3 loop: CASSFPLGELFF. CDR3 DNA: TGTGCCAGCAGCTTCCCTCTTGGGGAGCTGTTTTTT. This sequence joins TRBV7-8 and TRBJ2-2; D gene ambiguous. CDR1 and CDR2 from the germline V gene are SGHVS and FQNEAQ. The CDR3 covers 12 residues. V lost 3 bases to trimming and J lost 8 bases, with 7 bases between them.

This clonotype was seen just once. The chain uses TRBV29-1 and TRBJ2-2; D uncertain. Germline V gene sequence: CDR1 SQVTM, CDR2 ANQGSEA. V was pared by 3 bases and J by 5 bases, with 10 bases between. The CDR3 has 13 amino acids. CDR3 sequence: CSVDKKRTGELFF. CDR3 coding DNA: TGCAGCGTTGACAAAAAACGAACCGGGGAGCTGTTTTTT.

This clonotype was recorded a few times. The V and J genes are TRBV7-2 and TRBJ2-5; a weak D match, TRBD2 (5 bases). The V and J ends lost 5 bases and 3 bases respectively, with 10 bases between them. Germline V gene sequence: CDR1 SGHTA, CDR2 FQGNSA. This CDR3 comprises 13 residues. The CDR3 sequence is CASSEWREETQYF. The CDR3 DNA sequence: TGTGCCAGCAGCGAGTGGCGGGAAGAGACCCAGTACTTC.

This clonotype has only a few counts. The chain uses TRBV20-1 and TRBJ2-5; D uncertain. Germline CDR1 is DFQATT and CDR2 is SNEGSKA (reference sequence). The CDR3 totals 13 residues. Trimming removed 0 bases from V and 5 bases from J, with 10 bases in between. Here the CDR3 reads CSARDWGFETQYF. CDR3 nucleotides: TGCAGTGCTAGAGATTGGGGATTCGAGACCCAGTACTTC.

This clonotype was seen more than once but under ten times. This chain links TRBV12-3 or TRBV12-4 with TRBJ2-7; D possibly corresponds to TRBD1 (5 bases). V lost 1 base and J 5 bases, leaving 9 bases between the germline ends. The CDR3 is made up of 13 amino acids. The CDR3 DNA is TGTGCCAGCAGTTTAGTTCAGGGCCACGAGCAGTACTTC. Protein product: CASSLVQGHEQYF.

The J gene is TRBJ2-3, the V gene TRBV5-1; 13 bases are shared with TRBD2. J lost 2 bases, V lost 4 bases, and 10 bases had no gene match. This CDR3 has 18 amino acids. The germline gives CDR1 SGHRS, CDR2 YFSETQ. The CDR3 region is CASSIETGTSGITDTQYF. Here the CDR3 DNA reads TGCGCCAGCAGCATAGAAACCGGGACTAGCGGGATCACAGATACGCAGTATTTT. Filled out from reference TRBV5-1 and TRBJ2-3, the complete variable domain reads KAGVTQTPRYLIKTRGQQVTLSCSPISGHRSVSWYQQTPGQGLQFLFEYFSETQRNKGNFPGRFSGRQFSNSRSEMNVSTLELGDSALYLCASSIETGTSGITDTQYFGPGTRLTVL.

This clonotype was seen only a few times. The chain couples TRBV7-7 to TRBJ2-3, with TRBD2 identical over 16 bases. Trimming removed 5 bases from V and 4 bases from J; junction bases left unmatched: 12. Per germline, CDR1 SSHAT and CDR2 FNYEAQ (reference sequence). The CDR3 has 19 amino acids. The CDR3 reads CASSEAGTSGRGGPDTQYF. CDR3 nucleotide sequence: TGTGCCAGCAGCGAGGCCGGGACTAGCGGGAGGGGGGGCCCAGATACGCAGTATTTT.

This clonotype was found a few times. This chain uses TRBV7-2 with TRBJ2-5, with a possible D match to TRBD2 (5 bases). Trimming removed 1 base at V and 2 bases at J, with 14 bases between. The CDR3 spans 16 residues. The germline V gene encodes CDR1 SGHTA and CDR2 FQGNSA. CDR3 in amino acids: CASSLESSRYQETQYF. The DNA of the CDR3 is TGTGCCAGCAGCTTAGAGTCTAGCAGGTATCAAGAGACCCAGTACTTC. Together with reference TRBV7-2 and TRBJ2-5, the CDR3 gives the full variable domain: GAGVSQSPSNKVTEKGKDVELRCDPISGHTALYWYRQSLGQGLEFLIYFQGNSAPDKSGLPSDRFSAERTGGSVSTLTIQRTQQEDSAVYLCASSLESSRYQETQYFGPGTRLLVL.

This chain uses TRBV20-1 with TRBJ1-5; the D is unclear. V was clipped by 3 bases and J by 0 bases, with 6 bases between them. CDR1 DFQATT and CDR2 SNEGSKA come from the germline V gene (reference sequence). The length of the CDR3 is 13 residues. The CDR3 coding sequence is TGCAGTGCTAGTCGGAATAGCAATCAGCCCCAGCATTTT. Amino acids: CSASRNSNQPQHF.

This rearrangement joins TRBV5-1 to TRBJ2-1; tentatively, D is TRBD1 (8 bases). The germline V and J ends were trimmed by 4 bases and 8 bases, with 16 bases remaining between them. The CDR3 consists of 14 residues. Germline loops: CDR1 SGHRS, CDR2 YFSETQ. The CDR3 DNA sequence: TGCGCCAGCAGCGGGGGGGGACAGGTCGATGAGCAGTTCTTC. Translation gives CASSGGGQVDEQFF.

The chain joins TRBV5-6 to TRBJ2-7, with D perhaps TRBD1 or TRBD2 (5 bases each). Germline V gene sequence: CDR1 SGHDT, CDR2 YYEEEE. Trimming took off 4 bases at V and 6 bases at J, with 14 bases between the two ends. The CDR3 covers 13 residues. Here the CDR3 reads CASSPLRGSEQYF. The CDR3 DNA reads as TGTGCCAGCAGCCCCCTGAGGGGTTCCGAGCAGTACTTC.

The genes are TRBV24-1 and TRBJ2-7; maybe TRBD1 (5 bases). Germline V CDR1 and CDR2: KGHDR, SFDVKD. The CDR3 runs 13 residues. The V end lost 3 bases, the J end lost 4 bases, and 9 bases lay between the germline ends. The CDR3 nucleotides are TGTGCCACCAGTGATGGGGCCGGATACGAGCAGTACTTC. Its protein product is CATSDGAGYEQYF.

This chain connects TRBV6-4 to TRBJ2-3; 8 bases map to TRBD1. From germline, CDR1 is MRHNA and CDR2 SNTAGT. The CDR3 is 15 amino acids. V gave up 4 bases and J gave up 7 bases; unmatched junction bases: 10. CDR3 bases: TGTGCCAGCAGTGTCTTTTCGGGACAGGTGAATACGCAGTATTTT. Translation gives CASSVFSGQVNTQYF.

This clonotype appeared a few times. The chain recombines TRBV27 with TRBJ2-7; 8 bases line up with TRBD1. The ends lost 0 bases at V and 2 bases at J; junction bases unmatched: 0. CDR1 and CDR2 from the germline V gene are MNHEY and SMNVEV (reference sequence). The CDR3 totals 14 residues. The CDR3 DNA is TGTGCCAGCAGTTTATCGGGACAGGCCTACGAGCAGTACTTC. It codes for CASSLSGQAYEQYF.

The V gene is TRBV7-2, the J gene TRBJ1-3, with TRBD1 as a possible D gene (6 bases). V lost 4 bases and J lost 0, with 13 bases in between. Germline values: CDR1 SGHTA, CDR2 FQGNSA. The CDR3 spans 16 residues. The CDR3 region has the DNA TGTGCCAGCAGCTCGTCAGGGGCACGCTCTGGAAACACCATATATTTT. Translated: CASSSSGARSGNTIYF.

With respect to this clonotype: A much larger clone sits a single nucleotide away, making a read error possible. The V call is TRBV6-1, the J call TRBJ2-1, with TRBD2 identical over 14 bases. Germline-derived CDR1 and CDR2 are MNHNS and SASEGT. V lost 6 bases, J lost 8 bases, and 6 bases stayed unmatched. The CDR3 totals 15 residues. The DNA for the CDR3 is TGTGCCAGCAGCCCGGGACTAGCGGGAGTCCATGAGCAGTTCTTC. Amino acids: CASSPGLAGVHEQFF.

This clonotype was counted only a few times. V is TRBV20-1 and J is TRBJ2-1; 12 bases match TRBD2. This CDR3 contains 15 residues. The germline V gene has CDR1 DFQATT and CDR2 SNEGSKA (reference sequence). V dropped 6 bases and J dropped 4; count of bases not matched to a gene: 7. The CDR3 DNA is TGCAGTGCCATCCAGACTAGCGGGGGTTACAATGAGCAGTTCTTC. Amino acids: CSAIQTSGGYNEQFF.

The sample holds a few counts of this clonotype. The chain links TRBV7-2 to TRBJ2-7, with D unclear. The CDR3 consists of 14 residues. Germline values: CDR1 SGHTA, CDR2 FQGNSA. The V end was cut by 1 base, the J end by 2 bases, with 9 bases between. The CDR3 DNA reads TGTGCCAGCAGCTTAGTTCTAGTTCCCTACGAGCAGTACTTC. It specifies CASSLVLVPYEQYF.

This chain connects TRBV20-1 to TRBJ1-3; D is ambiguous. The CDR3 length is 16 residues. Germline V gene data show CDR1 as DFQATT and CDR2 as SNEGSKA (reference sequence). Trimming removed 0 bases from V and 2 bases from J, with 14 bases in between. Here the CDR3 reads CSARDGVRGTGNTIYF. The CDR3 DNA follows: TGCAGTGCTAGAGATGGGGTTCGGGGAACTGGAAACACCATATATTTT.

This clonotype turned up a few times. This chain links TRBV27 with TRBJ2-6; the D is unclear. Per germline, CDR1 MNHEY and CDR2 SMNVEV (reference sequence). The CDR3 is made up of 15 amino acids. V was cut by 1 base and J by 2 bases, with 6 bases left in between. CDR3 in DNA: TGTGCCAGCAGTTTATTATGGGCTGGGGCCAACGTCCTGACTTTC. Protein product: CASSLLWAGANVLTF.

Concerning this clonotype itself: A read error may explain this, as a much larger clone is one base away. In DNA form, the CDR3 reads TGCGCCAGCAGCTCGGGGGATAGCAATCAGCCCCAGCATTTT. As protein: CASSSGDSNQPQHF. V gene TRBV5-1 combines with J gene TRBJ1-5; D might be TRBD1 (5 bases). The CDR3 is 14 amino acids. The germline V gene has CDR1 SGHRS and CDR2 YFSETQ. Trimming removed 3 bases at V and 0 bases at J, with 7 bases between.

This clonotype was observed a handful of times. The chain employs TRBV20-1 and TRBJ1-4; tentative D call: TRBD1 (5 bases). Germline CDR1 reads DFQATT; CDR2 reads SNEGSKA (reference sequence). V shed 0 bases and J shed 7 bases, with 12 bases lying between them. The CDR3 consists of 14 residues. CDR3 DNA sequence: TGCAGTGCTAGAGAGGCCAGGGCGGGTGAAAAACTGTTTTTT. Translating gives CSAREARAGEKLFF.

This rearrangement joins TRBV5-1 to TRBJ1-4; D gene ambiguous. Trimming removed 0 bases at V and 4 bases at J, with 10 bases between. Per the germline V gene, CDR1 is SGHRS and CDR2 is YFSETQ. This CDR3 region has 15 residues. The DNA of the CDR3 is TGCGCCAGCAGCTTGGGCGGAACTCTTAATGAAAAACTGTTTTTT. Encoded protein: CASSLGGTLNEKLFF. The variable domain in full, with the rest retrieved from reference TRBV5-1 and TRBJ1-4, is KAGVTQTPRYLIKTRGQQVTLSCSPISGHRSVSWYQQTPGQGLQFLFEYFSETQRNKGNFPGRFSGRQFSNSRSEMNVSTLELGDSALYLCASSLGGTLNEKLFFGSGTQLSVL.

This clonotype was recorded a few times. The CDR3 here is CASSLRLAVTAQYF. In DNA, the CDR3 is TGTGCCAGCAGTTTAAGGCTAGCGGTGACGGCCCAGTACTTC. The V call is TRBV28, the J call TRBJ2-5; the match to TRBD2 covers 7 bases. The CDR3 has 14 residues. CDR1 is MDHEN and CDR2 is SYDVKM in the germline V gene. V gave up 2 bases and J gave up 9 bases; unmatched junction bases: 9.

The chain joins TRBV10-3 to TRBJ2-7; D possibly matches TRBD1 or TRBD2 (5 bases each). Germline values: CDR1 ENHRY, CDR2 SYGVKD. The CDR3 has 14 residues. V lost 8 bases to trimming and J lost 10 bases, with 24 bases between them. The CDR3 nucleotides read TGTGCCATCCTCGAGCAGGGTCAGCGGTTTAAACAGTACTTC. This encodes CAILEQGQRFKQYF.

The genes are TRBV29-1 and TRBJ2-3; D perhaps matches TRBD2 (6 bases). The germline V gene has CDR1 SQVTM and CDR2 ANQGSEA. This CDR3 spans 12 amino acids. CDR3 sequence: CRAASGTDTQYF. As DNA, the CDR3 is TGCAGGGCGGCTAGCGGCACAGATACGCAGTATTTT.